The T cell receptor beta chain under discussion was sequenced for a study of CD8 T cells in ankylosing spondylitis. Quantitative barcoded 5'-RACE was used to prepare TCR beta libraries. MiXCR, run by TCRdb on the 5' RACE reads, gives a single entry per CDR3 protein. The sample includes some 180,000 distinct CDR3 sequences, 15% to 20% of them seen just once. Study-wide results and caveats: Reportedly, matched ankylosing spondylitis synovial fluid was significantly enriched for disease-linked clones.

This clonotype was picked up many times. Its target is not known. The germline CDR1 and CDR2 sequences are SGHTA and FQGNSA. Trimming removed 0 bases at V and 5 bases at J, with 10 bases between. The CDR3 contains 14 residues. Material: blood, either unsorted or a sorted T cell fraction (not recorded which). The J gene is TRBJ2-5, the V gene TRBV7-2; D perhaps matches TRBD2 (5 bases). The TCR comes from a male donor under 35 with ankylosing spondylitis or in good health (not recorded which). The CDR3 here is CASSLASQRETQYF. The CDR3 DNA follows: TGTGCCAGCAGCTTAGCCAGCCAGCGGGAGACCCAGTACTTC.